Below are 18 T cell receptor beta chains sequenced from a single sample in a study of T cell responses to AZD1222 COVID-19 vaccine. Clones were sequenced by immunoSEQ multiplex PCR, and TCRdb holds only the in-frame ones, with some missing. This table has about 150,000 clones, about 93% appearing once. This specimen was peripheral blood, taken on day 0 of AZD1222 vaccination. The origin of the receptors is an adult in good health.

The chain is built from TRBV18 and TRBJ1-2, with a weak D call TRBD1 (6 bases). Looked up from germline, CDR1 is KGHSH and CDR2 is LQKENI. The CDR3 is made up of 17 amino acids. Trimming removed 3 bases at V and 3 bases at J, with 20 bases between. The CDR3, as DNA: TGTGCCAGCTCACCGAACCCGGACATTAGACAGGACTATGGCTACACCTTC. Protein product: CASSPNPDIRQDYGYTF.

J is TRBJ2-3 and V is TRBV19; 7 nucleotides align to TRBD1. Germline CDR1 and CDR2: LNHDA and SQIVND (reference sequence). J lost 2 bases, V lost 5 bases, and 4 bases had no gene match. The CDR3 extends over 14 amino acids. The CDR3 coding sequence is TGTGCCAGTAGTTCGGGACAGTACACAGATACGCAGTATTTT. Its protein product is CASSSGQYTDTQYF.

The chain uses TRBV30 and TRBJ2-3; D not certain. The ends were cut back, 5 bases at V and 8 bases at J, with 8 bases in the middle. This CDR3 contains 10 residues. Per the germline V gene, CDR1 is GTSNPN and CDR2 is SVGIG (reference sequence). DNA for the CDR3: TGTGCCTGGGGGTCAGGTACGCAGTATTTT. Translated, it gives CAWGSGTQYF.

The rearrangement uses TRBV19 and TRBJ2-2; D is possibly TRBD1 or TRBD2 (5 bases each). The germline CDR1 and CDR2 sequences are LNHDA and SQIVND (reference sequence). CDR3 length equals 14 residues. V lost 9 bases to trimming and J lost 6 bases, with 17 bases between them. CDR3 nucleotides: TGTGCCAGCCGGGACCGAGGTGGTGCCGGGGAGCTGTTTTTT. Amino acids: CASRDRGGAGELFF.

The rearrangement joins TRBV7-9 to TRBJ2-2; D is unclear. The CDR3 length is 16 residues. Trimming removed 4 bases from V and 0 bases from J, with 12 bases in between. The germline V gene has CDR1 SEHNR and CDR2 FQNEAQ (reference sequence). CDR3 loop: CASSSTEPANTGELFF. Here the CDR3 DNA reads TGTGCCAGCAGCTCAACAGAGCCCGCGAACACCGGGGAGCTGTTTTTT.

This clone showed up just once. The chain has TRBV28 and TRBJ1-5; D possibly corresponds to TRBD1 (6 bases). V lost 10 bases and J lost 4, with 17 bases in between. The CDR3 has 14 residues. Germline CDR1 reads MDHEN; CDR2 reads SYDVKM. CDR3: CANGGGGSNQPQHF. The CDR3 DNA reads as TGTGCCAACGGAGGGGGGGGAAGTAATCAGCCCCAGCATTTT.

This clone has only one observation. The CDR3 protein is CASSLKGVNEKLFF. The CDR3 DNA reads as TGTGCCAGCAGCTTGAAGGGGGTAAATGAAAAACTGTTTTTT. The chain combines TRBV5-4 with TRBJ1-4; tentatively, D is TRBD1 (6 bases). Germline V CDR1 and CDR2: SGHNT, YYREEE (reference sequence). The V and J ends lost 1 base and 5 bases respectively, with 9 bases between them. The CDR3 has 14 amino acids.

This chain uses TRBV7-2 with TRBJ1-2; D unclear. Trimming shortened V by 1 base and J by 3 bases, and 9 bases separated the two germline ends. The CDR3 loop spans 14 amino acids. Germline lookup yields CDR1 SGHTA and CDR2 FQGNSA. CDR3: CASSLEDGYYGYTF. CDR3 DNA sequence: TGTGCCAGCAGCTTAGAAGACGGATACTATGGCTACACCTTC.

V usage is TRBV30 and J usage is TRBJ1-1, with TRBD1 identical over 9 bases. Unmatched junction bases numbered 5, after V lost 8 bases and J lost 7 bases. The CDR3 is 11 residues long. In germline, CDR1 is GTSNPN, CDR2 SVGIG (reference sequence). CDR3 in amino acids: CATGQGVEAFF. The DNA of the CDR3 is TGTGCCACGGGACAGGGTGTTGAAGCTTTCTTT.

The genes are TRBV7-2 and TRBJ1-6, with D maybe TRBD1 (5 bases). CDR1 and CDR2 from the germline V gene are SGHTA and FQGNSA. The ends were cut back, 0 bases at V and 0 bases at J, with 12 bases in the middle. The CDR3 length is 18 residues. The chain's CDR3 is CASSLALRGSSYNSPLHF. DNA for the CDR3: TGTGCCAGCAGCTTAGCGCTAAGGGGAAGCTCCTATAATTCACCCCTCCACTTT.

The chain has TRBV7-8 and TRBJ1-2; 9 positions agree with TRBD1. V gave up 5 bases and J gave up 7 bases; unmatched junction bases: 11. Germline CDR1 reads SGHVS; CDR2 reads FQNEAQ. The CDR3 is 15 amino acids. CDR3 bases: TGTGCCAGCAGCCCGACGTTGGGACAGGGCGGTGGCTACACCTTC. Its protein product is CASSPTLGQGGGYTF.

The V and J genes are TRBV27 and TRBJ2-7; no definite D call. The germline gives CDR1 MNHEY, CDR2 SMNVEV (reference sequence). Trimming stripped 8 bases from V and 10 bases from J, with 9 bases between. CDR3 length equals 9 residues. Written as DNA, the CDR3 is TGTGCCAGCGGGTTAATCCAGTACTTC. Translating it yields CASGLIQYF.

The V and J genes are TRBV25-1 and TRBJ2-1; the D gene could be TRBD1 or TRBD2 (5 bases each). Germline CDR1 and CDR2: MGHDK and SYGVNS. This CDR3 contains 14 residues. The V gene lost 3 bases and the J gene lost 7 bases, with 13 bases spanning the gap. CDR3 sequence (DNA): TGTGCCAGCAGTGAGGCAGGGAGCAAGAATGAGCAGTTCTTC. Amino acid sequence: CASSEAGSKNEQFF.

The CDR3 nucleotides are TGCGCCAGCAGCTTGACAAACCCATTGAACACTGAAGCTTTCTTT. This sequence encodes CASSLTNPLNTEAFF. The chain has TRBV5-1 and TRBJ1-1; D gene unclear. Germline assignment: CDR1 SGHRS and CDR2 YFSETQ. CDR3 length: 15 residues. V was pared by 1 base and J by 0 bases, with 10 bases between. The full variable domain, in which reference TRBV5-1 and TRBJ1-1 provide the parts outside the CDR3, is KAGVTQTPRYLIKTRGQQVTLSCSPISGHRSVSWYQQTPGQGLQFLFEYFSETQRNKGNFPGRFSGRQFSNSRSEMNVSTLELGDSALYLCASSLTNPLNTEAFFGQGTRLTVV.

The chain is built from TRBV28 and TRBJ2-2; D perhaps matches TRBD1 (5 bases). This CDR3 contains 15 residues. The V gene lost 3 bases and the J gene lost 7 bases, with 15 bases spanning the gap. The germline V gene has CDR1 MDHEN and CDR2 SYDVKM. The CDR3 loop is CASSFSSGFIGELFF. The CDR3 DNA follows: TGTGCCAGCAGTTTTAGTTCAGGGTTCATCGGGGAGCTGTTTTTT. The complete variable domain, with remaining parts taken from reference TRBV28 and TRBJ2-2, reads DVKVTQSSRYLVKRTGEKVFLECVQDMDHENMFWYRQDPGLGLRLIYFSYDVKMKEKGDIPEGYSVSREKKERFSLILESASTNQTSMYLCASSFSSGFIGELFFGEGSRLTVL.

The rearrangement joins TRBV6-5 to TRBJ2-7, with 9 bases matching TRBD1. CDR3 length equals 15 residues. Germline V gene lookup returns CDR1 MNHEY and CDR2 SVGAGI. The V segment lost 5 bases and the J segment 2 bases; nucleotides outside the gene matches: 7. CDR3 DNA: TGTGCCAGCAGTCATGGACAGGGGCCTACCTACGAGCAGTACTTC. This codes for CASSHGQGPTYEQYF.

The CDR3 bases are TGTGCCAGCAGCGTAGTACCAGGGAACACCGGGGAGCTGTTTTTT. It encodes CASSVVPGNTGELFF. This sequence joins TRBV9 and TRBJ2-2; D is uncertain. The length of the CDR3 is 15 residues. Between the trimmed V and J ends, which lost 0 bases and 1 base, there was a span of 7 bases. CDR1 SGDLS and CDR2 YYNGEE come from the germline V gene.

The chain couples TRBV28 to TRBJ1-3, with unresolved D. The germline CDR1 and CDR2 sequences are MDHEN and SYDVKM. Trimming pared 6 bases from V and 0 bases from J, leaving 9 bases between. This CDR3 has 14 amino acids. Here the CDR3 DNA reads TGTGCCAGCAGCGGACCCAGCTCTGGAAACACCATATATTTT. Translating it yields CASSGPSSGNTIYF.